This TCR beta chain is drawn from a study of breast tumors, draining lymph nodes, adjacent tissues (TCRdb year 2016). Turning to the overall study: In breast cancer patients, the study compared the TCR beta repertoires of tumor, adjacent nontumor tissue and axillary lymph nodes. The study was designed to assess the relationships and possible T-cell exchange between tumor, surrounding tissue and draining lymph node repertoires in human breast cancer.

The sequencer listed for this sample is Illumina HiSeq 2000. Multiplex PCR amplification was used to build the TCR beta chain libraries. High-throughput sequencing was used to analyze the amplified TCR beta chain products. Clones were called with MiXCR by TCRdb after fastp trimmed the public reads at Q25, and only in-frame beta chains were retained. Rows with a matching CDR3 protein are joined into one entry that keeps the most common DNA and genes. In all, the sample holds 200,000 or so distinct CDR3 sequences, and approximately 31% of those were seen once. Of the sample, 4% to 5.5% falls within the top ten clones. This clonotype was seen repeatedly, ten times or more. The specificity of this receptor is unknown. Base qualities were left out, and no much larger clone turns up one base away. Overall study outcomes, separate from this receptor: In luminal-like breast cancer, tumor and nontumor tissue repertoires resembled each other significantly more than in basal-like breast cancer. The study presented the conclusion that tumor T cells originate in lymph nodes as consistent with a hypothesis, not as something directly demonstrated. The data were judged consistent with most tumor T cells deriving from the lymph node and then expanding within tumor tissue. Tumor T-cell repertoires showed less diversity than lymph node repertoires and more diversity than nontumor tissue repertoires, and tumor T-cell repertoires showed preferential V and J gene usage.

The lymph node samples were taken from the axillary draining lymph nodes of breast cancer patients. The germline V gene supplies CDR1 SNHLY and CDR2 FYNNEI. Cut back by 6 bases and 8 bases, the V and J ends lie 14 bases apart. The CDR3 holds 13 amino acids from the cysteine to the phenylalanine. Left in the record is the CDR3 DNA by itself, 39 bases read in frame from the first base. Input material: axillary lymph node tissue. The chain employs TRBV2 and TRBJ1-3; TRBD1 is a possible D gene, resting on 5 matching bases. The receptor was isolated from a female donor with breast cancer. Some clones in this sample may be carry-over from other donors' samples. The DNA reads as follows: TGTGCCAGCAGGACCGACTGGGGCGACACCATATATTTT. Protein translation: CASRTDWGDTIYF.